These T cell receptor beta chains were read from a single sample in a study of blood T cells in healthy people across ages. MiXCR, run by TCRdb on the 5' RACE reads, gives a single entry per CDR3 protein. The sample holds 500,000 to 550,000 distinct CDR3 sequences, 24% seen once. The same sample was also studied in work on T cells of mothers and their children.

Sample: blood. The source of these receptors is a boy aged 5-17 years in good health. The CDR3 runs from the conserved cysteine through the conserved F or W. D genes are given only for firm matches. Size tells how often a clone was seen (once, few, many) or the class of an expanded clone, and some rows leave it out.

TRBV4-3,TRBD1,few,TRBJ2-2,CASSPGQGITGELFF,TGCGCCAGCAGCCCAGGACAGGGGATCACCGGGGAGCTGTTTTTT
TRBV7-8,TRBD1,few,TRBJ2-5,CASSFSGTGRGQYF,TGTGCCAGCAGCTTCTCCGGGACAGGTCGCGGCCAGTACTTC
TRBV12-3/TRBV12-4,TRBD2,.,TRBJ2-1,CASSPPSGAIEQFF,TGTGCCAGCAGTCCCCCTAGCGGGGCGATTGAGCAGTTCTTC
TRBV7-6,TRBD1,once,TRBJ2-1,CASSLGGQDEQFF,TGTGCCAGCAGCTTAGGAGGACAGGACGAGCAGTTCTTC
TRBV4-1,.,few,TRBJ2-7,CASSQLGSGSYEQYF,TGCGCCAGCAGCCAATTGGGCAGTGGCTCCTACGAGCAGTACTTC
TRBV24-1,.,few,TRBJ1-4,CATSDASVGVGEKLFF,TGTGCCACCAGTGACGCCTCGGTTGGTGTAGGGGAAAAACTGTTTTTT
TRBV24-1,.,few,TRBJ2-5,CATGAAETQYF,TGTGCCACCGGGGCAGCGGAGACCCAGTACTTC
TRBV7-9,TRBD1,many,TRBJ2-1,CASSTRQGERQFF,TGTGCCAGCAGCACCCGACAGGGAGAACGGCAGTTCTTC
TRBV11-2,.,.,TRBJ2-7,CASSSDSFYEQYF,TGTGCCAGCAGCTCGGACAGTTTCTACGAGCAGTACTTC
TRBV11-2,.,few,TRBJ2-7,CASSSIRGHPASYEQYF,TGTGCCAGCAGCTCCATACGGGGGCACCCAGCCTCCTACGAGCAGTACTTC
TRBV27,.,.,TRBJ2-7,CASSSGTERSYF,TGTGCCAGCAGTTCCGGGACGGAAAGATCGTACTTC
TRBV20-1,.,few,TRBJ1-5,CSASRGWGNQPQHF,TGCAGTGCTAGCAGGGGATGGGGCAATCAGCCCCAGCATTTT
TRBV5-1,.,few,TRBJ1-2,CASSLGTELYGYTF,TGCGCCAGCAGCTTGGGGACAGAGCTTTATGGCTACACCTTC
TRBV7-2,.,few,TRBJ2-5,CASSLGLRQTQYF,TGTGCCAGCAGCCTGGGACTCCGTCAGACCCAGTACTTC
TRBV7-2,.,many,TRBJ2-7,CASSLFLGVEQYF,TGTGCCAGCAGCTTATTTCTGGGGGTCGAGCAGTACTTC
TRBV7-2,TRBD1,.,TRBJ2-5,CASSPGQGPGSDQYF,TGTGCCAGCAGCCCGGGACAGGGCCCCGGTTCGGACCAGTACTTC
TRBV10-3,.,few,TRBJ2-7,CAISERGAYEQYF,TGTGCCATCAGTGAAAGGGGGGCCTACGAGCAGTACTTC
TRBV15,.,few,TRBJ2-1,CATSRGETSYNEQFF,TGTGCCACCAGCAGAGGAGAAACCTCCTACAATGAGCAGTTCTTC
TRBV29-1,.,many,TRBJ1-1,CSVRGGLNTEAFF,TGCAGCGTTAGAGGGGGGTTGAACACTGAAGCTTTCTTT
TRBV27,TRBD2,.,TRBJ2-3,CASSSGLVQTQYF,TGTGCCAGCAGTTCCGGACTAGTCCAGACGCAGTATTTT
TRBV15,.,few,TRBJ1-1,CATSKGGTEAFF,TGTGCCACCAGCAAGGGGGGCACTGAAGCTTTCTTT
TRBV6-5,.,.,TRBJ1-4,CASSYFTGSTNEKLFF,TGTGCCAGCAGTTACTTTACAGGCTCCACTAATGAAAAACTGTTTTTT
TRBV3-1,.,.,TRBJ2-7,CASSPGPLGPYEQYF,TGTGCCAGCAGCCCGGGACCCCTCGGTCCCTACGAGCAGTACTTC
TRBV14,.,many,TRBJ1-1,CASSLLGDTEAFF,TGTGCCAGCAGCCTGCTTGGGGACACTGAAGCTTTCTTT
TRBV11-3,.,once,TRBJ2-1,CASSPGPNQHNEQFF,TGTGCCAGCAGCCCGGGACCGAACCAACACAATGAGCAGTTCTTC
TRBV24-1,.,many,TRBJ2-7,CATSDSGQRNYEQYF,TGTGCCACCAGTGATTCCGGACAGAGAAACTACGAGCAGTACTTC
TRBV7-9,.,.,TRBJ2-1,CASRTGGGPYNEQFF,TGTGCCAGCAGGACCGGAGGGGGCCCCTACAATGAGCAGTTCTTC
TRBV21-1,.,few,TRBJ2-4,CARSTSSKNIQYF,TGTGCCAGATCGACGTCCTCCAAAAACATTCAGTACTTC
TRBV7-2,.,many,TRBJ2-7,CASSLGGISYEQYF,TGTGCCAGCAGCTTAGGTGGGATCTCCTACGAGCAGTACTTC
TRBV20-1,.,.,TRBJ2-4,CSARGGLAKNIQYF,TGCAGTGCTAGGGGGGGGCTAGCCAAAAACATTCAGTACTTC
TRBV20-1,TRBD2,.,TRBJ2-5,CSASDREGSNLFGRTQYF,TGCAGTGCTAGCGATCGGGAGGGCTCCAACTTGTTTGGGAGGACCCAGTACTTC
TRBV20-1,TRBD2,few,TRBJ2-1,CSARAGTSGIGNEQFF,TGCAGTGCTAGGGCCGGGACTAGCGGGATAGGTAATGAGCAGTTCTTC
TRBV5-6,.,.,TRBJ2-7,CASRSRAGTRQYF,TGTGCCAGCAGATCGCGTGCAGGGACAAGGCAGTACTTC
TRBV15,TRBD1,.,TRBJ1-4,CATSRGAVGRGNEKLFF,TGTGCCACCAGCAGAGGGGCCGTGGGCAGGGGGAATGAAAAACTGTTTTTT
TRBV4-3,.,.,TRBJ1-6,CASSQDVAGDYSPLHF,TGCGCCAGCAGCCAAGACGTGGCAGGCGATTATTCACCCCTCCACTTT
TRBV18,.,few,TRBJ2-2,CASQPWATGELFF,TGTGCCAGCCAGCCGTGGGCCACCGGGGAGCTGTTTTTT
TRBV10-3,.,.,TRBJ1-2,CAIRAGEYGYTF,TGTGCCATCAGGGCAGGAGAATATGGCTACACCTTC
TRBV12-3/TRBV12-4,.,few,TRBJ2-1,CASNRPGRSDEQFF,TGTGCCAGCAACCGGCCGGGACGGTCTGATGAGCAGTTCTTC
TRBV7-2,.,.,TRBJ1-3,CASSAPGQSSGNTIYF,TGTGCCAGCAGCGCCCCGGGACAAAGCTCTGGAAACACCATATATTTT
TRBV29-1,.,few,TRBJ2-1,CSVEDFFSGRSSYNEQFF,TGCAGCGTTGAAGATTTTTTTTCAGGGAGGAGCTCCTACAATGAGCAGTTCTTC
TRBV20-1,.,.,TRBJ2-5,CSARGSPKETQYF,TGCAGTGCTAGAGGGTCCCCTAAAGAGACCCAGTACTTC
TRBV6-6,.,few,TRBJ2-3,CASSEPPRSDTQYF,TGTGCCAGCAGCGAACCCCCTCGCTCAGATACGCAGTATTTT
TRBV5-1,.,.,TRBJ2-1,CASSLDPTSSYNEQFF,TGCGCCAGCAGCTTGGATCCGACAAGCTCCTACAATGAGCAGTTCTTC
TRBV7-2,TRBD1,few,TRBJ1-5,CASSLPLDRGNQPQHF,TGTGCCAGCAGCTTACCACTTGACAGGGGCAATCAGCCCCAGCATTTT
TRBV20-1,.,.,TRBJ2-6,CSARAEGGGTLGANVLTF,TGCAGTGCTAGAGCGGAGGGAGGGGGAACGTTGGGGGCCAACGTCCTGACTTTC
TRBV27,TRBD1,.,TRBJ2-7,CASSFGTGGEQYF,TGTGCCAGCAGTTTCGGGACAGGGGGCGAGCAGTACTTC
TRBV27,.,few,TRBJ2-7,CASSLWTGYYEQYF,TGTGCCAGCAGTTTATGGACCGGATACTACGAGCAGTACTTC
TRBV29-1,.,.,TRBJ1-4,CSVDSGGVGKLFF,TGCAGCGTTGACAGCGGGGGAGTGGGAAAACTGTTTTTT
TRBV20-1,.,.,TRBJ2-5,CSARATQGRETQYF,TGCAGTGCTAGAGCTACACAGGGTCGAGAGACCCAGTACTTC
TRBV5-5,.,few,TRBJ1-6,CASSTGDGIDSPLHF,TGTGCCAGCAGCACTGGGGACGGGATTGATTCACCCCTCCACTTT
TRBV9,.,.,TRBJ2-7,CASSVGGTVSYEQYF,TGTGCCAGCAGCGTAGGGGGGACTGTCTCCTACGAGCAGTACTTC
TRBV4-1,.,.,TRBJ2-5,CASSQAGAGETQYF,TGCGCCAGCAGCCAAGCGGGAGCCGGGGAGACCCAGTACTTC
TRBV6-5,TRBD1,few,TRBJ2-7,CASSGTGTPYEQYF,TGTGCCAGCAGCGGGACAGGGACTCCCTACGAGCAGTACTTC
TRBV24-1,.,.,TRBJ2-2,CATSDSGRTGELFF,TGTGCCACCAGTGACTCAGGACGGACCGGGGAGCTGTTTTTT
TRBV3-1,.,few,TRBJ2-7,CASSQGGNAITYEQYF,TGTGCCAGCAGCCAAGGGGGCAACGCGATAACCTACGAGCAGTACTTC
TRBV12-3/TRBV12-4,TRBD2,.,TRBJ2-1,CASKRGGLADNEQFF,TGTGCCAGCAAACGAGGAGGGCTAGCGGACAATGAGCAGTTCTTC
TRBV20-1,TRBD2,.,TRBJ2-1,CSASPGLAGFTAYNEQFF,TGCAGTGCTAGTCCGGGACTAGCGGGATTCACGGCCTACAATGAGCAGTTCTTC
TRBV18,.,many,TRBJ2-5,CASSPGAGETQYF,TGCGCCAGCAGCCCGGGGGCTGGGGAGACCCAGTACTTC
TRBV7-9,.,.,TRBJ1-2,CASHSLLDGYTF,TGTGCCAGCCATTCCCTGCTGGATGGCTACACCTTC